This T cell receptor (beta chain) was retrieved from a study of T cell changes during pregnancy in multiple sclerosis. Clones were sequenced by immunoSEQ multiplex PCR, and TCRdb holds only the in-frame ones, with some missing. The repertoire holds approximately 100,000 clones, with less than 95% as singletons. The CDR3 is made up of 14 amino acids. V dropped 6 bases and J dropped 7 bases, with 20 bases sitting between them. Germline V gene sequence: CDR1 SGHDT, CDR2 YYEEEE. The sample was peripheral blood, taken after pregnancy. This rearrangement joins TRBV5-6 to TRBJ2-7, with D maybe TRBD1 (6 bases). The receptor's source is a female donor with multiple sclerosis, enrolled in a pregnancy study. Here the CDR3 reads CASITGGSRGEQYF. In DNA form, the CDR3 reads TGTGCCAGCATTACGGGCGGTTCGAGGGGGGAGCAGTACTTC.